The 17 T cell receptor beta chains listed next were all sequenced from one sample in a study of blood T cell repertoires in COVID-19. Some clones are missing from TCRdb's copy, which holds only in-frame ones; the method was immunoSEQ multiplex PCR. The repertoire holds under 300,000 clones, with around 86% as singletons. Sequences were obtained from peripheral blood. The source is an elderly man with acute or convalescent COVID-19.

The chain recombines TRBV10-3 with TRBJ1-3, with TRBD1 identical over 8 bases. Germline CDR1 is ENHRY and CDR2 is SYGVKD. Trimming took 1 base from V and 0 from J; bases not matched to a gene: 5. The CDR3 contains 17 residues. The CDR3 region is CAISELGQGPSGNTIYF. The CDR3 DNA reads TGTGCCATCAGTGAGTTAGGACAGGGCCCCTCTGGAAACACCATATATTTT.

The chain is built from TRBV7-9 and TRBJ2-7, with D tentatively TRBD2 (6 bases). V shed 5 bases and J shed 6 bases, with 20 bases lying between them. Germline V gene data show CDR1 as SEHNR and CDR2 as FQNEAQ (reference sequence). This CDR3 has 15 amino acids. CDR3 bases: TGTGCCAGCAGCCTTGATAGAGGCGGGCGGGGCGAGCAGTACTTC. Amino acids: CASSLDRGGRGEQYF.

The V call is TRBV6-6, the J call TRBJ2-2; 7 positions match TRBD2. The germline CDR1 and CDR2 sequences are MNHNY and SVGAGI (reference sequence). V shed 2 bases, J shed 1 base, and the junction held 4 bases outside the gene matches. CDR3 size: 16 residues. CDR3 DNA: TGTGCCAGCAGTTACGGCCTAGCGGAGAACACCGGGGAGCTGTTTTTT. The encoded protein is CASSYGLAENTGELFF.

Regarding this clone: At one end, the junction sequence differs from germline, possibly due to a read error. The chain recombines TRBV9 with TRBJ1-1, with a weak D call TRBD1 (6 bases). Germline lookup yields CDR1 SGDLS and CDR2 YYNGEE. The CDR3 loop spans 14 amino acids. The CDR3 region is CASSEGHQNAEAFF. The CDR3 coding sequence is TGTGCCAGCAGCGAGGGACACCAGAACGCTGAAGCTTTCTTT.

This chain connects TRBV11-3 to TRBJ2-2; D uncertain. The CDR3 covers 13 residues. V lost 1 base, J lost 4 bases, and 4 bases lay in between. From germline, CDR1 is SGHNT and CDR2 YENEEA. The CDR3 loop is CASSLGSTGELFF. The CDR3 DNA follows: TGTGCCAGCAGCTTAGGCAGCACCGGGGAGCTGTTTTTT.

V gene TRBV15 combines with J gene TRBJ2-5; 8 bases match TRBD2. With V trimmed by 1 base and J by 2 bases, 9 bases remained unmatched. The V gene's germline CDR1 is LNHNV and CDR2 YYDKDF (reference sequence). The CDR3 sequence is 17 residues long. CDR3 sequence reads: CATSRGGSGEPQETQYF. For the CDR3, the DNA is TGTGCCACCAGCAGAGGGGGTAGCGGGGAACCTCAAGAGACCCAGTACTTC.

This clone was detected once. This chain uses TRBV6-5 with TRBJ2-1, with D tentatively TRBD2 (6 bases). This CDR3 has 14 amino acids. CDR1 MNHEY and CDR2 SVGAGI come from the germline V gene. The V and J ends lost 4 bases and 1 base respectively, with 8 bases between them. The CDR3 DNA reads TGTGCCAGCAGTTTGGGGGGTTCCTACAATGAGCAGTTCTTC. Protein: CASSLGGSYNEQFF.

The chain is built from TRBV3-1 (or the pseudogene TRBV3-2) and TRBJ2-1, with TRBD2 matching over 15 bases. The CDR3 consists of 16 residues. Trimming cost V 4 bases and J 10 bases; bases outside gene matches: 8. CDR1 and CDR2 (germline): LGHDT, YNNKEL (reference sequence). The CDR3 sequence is CASSRGLAGGPREQFF. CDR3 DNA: TGTGCCAGCAGCCGCGGACTAGCGGGAGGGCCTCGAGAGCAGTTCTTC.

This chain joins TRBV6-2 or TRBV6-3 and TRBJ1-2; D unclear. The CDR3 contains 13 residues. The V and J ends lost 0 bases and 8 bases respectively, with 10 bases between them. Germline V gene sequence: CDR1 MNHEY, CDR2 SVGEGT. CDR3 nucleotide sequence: TGTGCCAGCAGTTACTCGAACGTTAGAGGCTACACCTTC. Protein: CASSYSNVRGYTF.

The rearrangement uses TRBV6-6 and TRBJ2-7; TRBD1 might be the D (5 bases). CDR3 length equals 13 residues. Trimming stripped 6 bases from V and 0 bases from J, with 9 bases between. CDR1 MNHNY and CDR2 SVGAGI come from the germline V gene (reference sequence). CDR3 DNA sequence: TGTGCCAGCAGCCCACAGGTCTCCTACGAGCAGTACTTC. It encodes CASSPQVSYEQYF.

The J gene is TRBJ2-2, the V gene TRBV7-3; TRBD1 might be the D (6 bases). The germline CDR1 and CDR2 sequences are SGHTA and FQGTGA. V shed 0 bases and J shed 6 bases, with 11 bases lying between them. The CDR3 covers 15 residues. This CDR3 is CASSLTAGQSGELFF. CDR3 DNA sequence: TGTGCCAGCAGCTTAACAGCCGGACAGTCCGGGGAGCTGTTTTTT. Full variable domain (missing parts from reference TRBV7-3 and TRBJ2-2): GAGVSQTPSNKVTEKGKYVELRCDPISGHTALYWYRQSLGQGPEFLIYFQGTGAADDSGLPNDRFFAVRPEGSVSTLKIQRTERGDSAVYLCASSLTAGQSGELFFGEGSRLTVL.

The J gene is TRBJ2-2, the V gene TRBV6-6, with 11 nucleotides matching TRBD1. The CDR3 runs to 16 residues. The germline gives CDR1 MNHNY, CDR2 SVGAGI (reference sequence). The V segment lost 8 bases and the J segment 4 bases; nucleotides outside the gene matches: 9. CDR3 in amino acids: CASATGQGARTGELFF. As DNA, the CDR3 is TGTGCCAGCGCTACCGGACAGGGGGCGCGCACCGGGGAGCTGTTTTTT.

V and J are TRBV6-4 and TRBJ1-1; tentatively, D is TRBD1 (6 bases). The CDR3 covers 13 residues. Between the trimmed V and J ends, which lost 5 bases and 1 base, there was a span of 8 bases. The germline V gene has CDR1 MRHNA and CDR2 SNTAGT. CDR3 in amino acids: CASSRTANTEAFF. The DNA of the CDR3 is TGTGCCAGCAGTCGGACAGCGAACACTGAAGCTTTCTTT.

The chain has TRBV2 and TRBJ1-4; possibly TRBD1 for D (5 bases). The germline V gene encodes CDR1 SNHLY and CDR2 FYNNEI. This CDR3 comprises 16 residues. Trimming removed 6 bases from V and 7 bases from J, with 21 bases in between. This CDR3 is CASSPGPPGGGEKLFF. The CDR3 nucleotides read TGTGCCAGCAGCCCGGGCCCACCTGGGGGGGGTGAAAAACTGTTTTTT.

In nucleotides, the CDR3 is TGTGCCAGCAGCGTGGGTAGCGGGAGACCCACAGATACGCAGTATTTT. This encodes CASSVGSGRPTDTQYF. This chain links TRBV9 with TRBJ2-3; 9 bases line up with TRBD2. Germline V gene data show CDR1 as SGDLS and CDR2 as YYNGEE. Trimming at V came to 2 bases and at J to 2 bases, leaving 6 bases not matched to a gene. The CDR3 spans 16 residues.

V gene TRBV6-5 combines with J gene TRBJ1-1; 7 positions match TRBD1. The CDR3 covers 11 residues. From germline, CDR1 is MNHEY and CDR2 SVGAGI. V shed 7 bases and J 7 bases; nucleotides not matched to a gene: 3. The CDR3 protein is CASKRQGEAFF. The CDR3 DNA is TGTGCCAGCAAAAGACAGGGTGAAGCTTTCTTT.

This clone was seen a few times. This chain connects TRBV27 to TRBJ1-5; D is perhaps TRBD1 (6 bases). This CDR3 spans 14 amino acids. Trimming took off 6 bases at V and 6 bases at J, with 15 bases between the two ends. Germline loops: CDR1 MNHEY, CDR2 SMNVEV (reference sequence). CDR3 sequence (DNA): TGTGCCAGCAGACCTGGGGGGGCGGTTCAGCCCCAGCATTTT. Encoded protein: CASRPGGAVQPQHF.